This T cell receptor (beta chain) was recovered during a study of STAT5B mutations in CD4+ large granular lymphocyte leukemia. The germline gives CDR1 SGHNT, CDR2 YYREEE (reference sequence). The CDR3 has 16 amino acids. V shed 3 bases, J shed 1 base, and the junction held 6 bases outside the gene matches. With regard to this clone: Antigen unknown.

Study-wide results and caveats: Patient CD4-sorted repertoires stayed more clonal than healthy ones after leukemic-clone removal. No patients shared main leukemic clonotypes, though about 26% appeared at low frequency elsewhere. Top patient clones used TRBV06 genes more often: 8/27 versus 2/35 in controls.

Produced via immunoSEQ multiplex PCR; TCRdb's table is partial and in-frame only. Here the sample spans approximately 32,000 clones, roughly 72% being singletons. The sample comprised CD4+ T cells from blood buffy coats. The TCR originated in a human donor in good health. The chain links TRBV5-4 to TRBJ2-1, with 8 nucleotides matching TRBD1. The CDR3 sequence is CASSSRTGRSYNEQFF. The CDR3 DNA is TGTGCCAGCAGCTCTAGGACAGGGAGGTCCTACAATGAGCAGTTCTTC. Supplemented by reference TRBV5-4 and TRBJ2-1, the full variable domain reads ETGVTQSPTHLIKTRGQQVTLRCSSQSGHNTVSWYQQALGQGPQFIFQYYREEENGRGNFPPRFSGLQFPNYSSELNVNALELDDSALYLCASSSRTGRSYNEQFFGPGTRLTVL.